This T cell receptor beta chain was sequenced during a study of T cells after yellow fever vaccination. Germline V CDR1 and CDR2: GTSNPN, SVGIG (reference sequence). J gave up 2 bases and V 4 bases, and 3 bases lay outside the gene matches. This CDR3 is 14 amino acids long. This clonotype was detected ten times or more. A single record per CDR3 protein comes from TCRdb applying MiXCR to the 5' RACE reads. The data hold 29,000 or so distinct CDR3 sequences, with less than 6.5% observed a single time. The specimen comprised CD8+ T cells sorted from PBMCs, sampled 10 days after the yellow fever booster vaccination. This clonotype was obtained from a man aged 30 to 39 who received the YFV17D yellow fever vaccine. This chain connects TRBV30 to TRBJ2-3; 10 nucleotides agree with TRBD2. CDR3 in amino acids: CAWTTSGITDTQYF. CDR3 coding DNA: TGTGCCTGGACTACTAGCGGGATCACAGATACGCAGTATTTT.